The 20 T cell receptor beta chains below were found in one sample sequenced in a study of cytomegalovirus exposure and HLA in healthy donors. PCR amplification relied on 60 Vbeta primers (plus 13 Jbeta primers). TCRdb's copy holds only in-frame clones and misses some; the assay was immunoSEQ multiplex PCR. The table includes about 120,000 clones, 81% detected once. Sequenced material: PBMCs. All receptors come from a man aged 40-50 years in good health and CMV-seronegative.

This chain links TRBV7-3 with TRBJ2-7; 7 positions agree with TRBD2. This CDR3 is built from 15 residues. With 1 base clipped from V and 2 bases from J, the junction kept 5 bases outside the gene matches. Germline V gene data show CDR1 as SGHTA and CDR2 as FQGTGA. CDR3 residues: CASSLKAGITYEQYF. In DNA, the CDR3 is TGTGCCAGCAGCTTAAAAGCGGGGATTACCTACGAGCAGTACTTC.

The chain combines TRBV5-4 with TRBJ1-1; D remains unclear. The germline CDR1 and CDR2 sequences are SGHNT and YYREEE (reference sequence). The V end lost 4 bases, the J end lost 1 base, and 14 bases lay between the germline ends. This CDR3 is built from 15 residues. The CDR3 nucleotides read TGTGCCAGCAGCGGCCGGAATACAGAGAACACTGAAGCTTTCTTT. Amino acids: CASSGRNTENTEAFF.

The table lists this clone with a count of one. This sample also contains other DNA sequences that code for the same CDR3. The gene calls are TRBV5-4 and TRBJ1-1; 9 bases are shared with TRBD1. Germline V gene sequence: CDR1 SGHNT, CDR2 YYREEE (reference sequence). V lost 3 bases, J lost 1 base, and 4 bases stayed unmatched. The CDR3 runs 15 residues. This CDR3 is CASSWGTGQNTEAFF. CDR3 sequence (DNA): TGTGCCAGCAGCTGGGGGACAGGGCAGAACACTGAAGCTTTCTTT.

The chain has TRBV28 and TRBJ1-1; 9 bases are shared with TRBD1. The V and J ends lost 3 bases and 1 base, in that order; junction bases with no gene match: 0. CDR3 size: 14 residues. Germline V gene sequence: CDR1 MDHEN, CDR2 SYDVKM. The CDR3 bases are TGTGCCAGCAGTTTGACAGGGGGGAACACTGAAGCTTTCTTT. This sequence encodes CASSLTGGNTEAFF.

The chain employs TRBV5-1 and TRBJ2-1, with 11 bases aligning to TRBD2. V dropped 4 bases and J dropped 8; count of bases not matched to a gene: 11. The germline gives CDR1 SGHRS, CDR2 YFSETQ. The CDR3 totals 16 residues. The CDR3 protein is CASSQALAGGGDEQFF. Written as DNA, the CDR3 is TGCGCCAGCAGCCAAGCCCTAGCGGGGGGTGGGGATGAGCAGTTCTTC.

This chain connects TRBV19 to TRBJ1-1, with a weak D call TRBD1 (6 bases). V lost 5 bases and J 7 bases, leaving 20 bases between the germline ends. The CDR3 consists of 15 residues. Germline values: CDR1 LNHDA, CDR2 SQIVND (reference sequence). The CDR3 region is CASSADDRLNVEAFF. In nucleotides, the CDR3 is TGTGCCAGTAGTGCGGACGACAGGTTAAACGTTGAAGCTTTCTTT.

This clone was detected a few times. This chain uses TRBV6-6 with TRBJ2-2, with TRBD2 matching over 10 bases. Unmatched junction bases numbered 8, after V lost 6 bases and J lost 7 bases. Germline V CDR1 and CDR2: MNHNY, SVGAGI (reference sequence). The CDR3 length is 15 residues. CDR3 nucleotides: TGTGCCAGCAGCCCCGGACTAGCGGTTGTCGGGGAGCTGTTTTTT. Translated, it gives CASSPGLAVVGELFF.

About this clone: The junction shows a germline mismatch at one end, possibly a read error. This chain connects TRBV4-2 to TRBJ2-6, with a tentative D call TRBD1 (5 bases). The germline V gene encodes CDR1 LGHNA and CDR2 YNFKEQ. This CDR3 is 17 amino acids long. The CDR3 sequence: CASSQDASISGANGLTF. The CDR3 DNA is TGTGCCAGCAGCCAAGATGCCAGCATCTCTGGGGCCAACGGCCTGACTTTC.

The CDR3 loop is CASSVALAGVNEQFF. CDR3 coding DNA: TGTGCCAGCAGCGTAGCACTAGCGGGGGTCAATGAGCAGTTCTTC. V gene TRBV9 combines with J gene TRBJ2-1, with 11 bases identical to TRBD2. There are 15 residues in the CDR3. Germline loops: CDR1 SGDLS, CDR2 YYNGEE. After removal of 0 bases from V and 6 bases from J, the junction contained 2 bases not matched to a gene.

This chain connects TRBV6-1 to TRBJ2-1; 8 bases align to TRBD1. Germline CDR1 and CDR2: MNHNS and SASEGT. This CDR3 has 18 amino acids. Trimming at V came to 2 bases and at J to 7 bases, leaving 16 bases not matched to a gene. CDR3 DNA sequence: TGTGCCAGCAGTGAAATTCTTGCTGGGCAGGGGGCTAAAAATGAGCAGTTCTTC. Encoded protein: CASSEILAGQGAKNEQFF.

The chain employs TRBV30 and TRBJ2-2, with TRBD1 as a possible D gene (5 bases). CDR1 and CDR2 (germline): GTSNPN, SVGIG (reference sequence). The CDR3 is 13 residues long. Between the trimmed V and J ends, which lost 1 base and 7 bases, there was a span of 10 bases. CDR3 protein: CAWSARTNGELFF. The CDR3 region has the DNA TGTGCCTGGAGTGCCAGGACAAACGGGGAGCTGTTTTTT.

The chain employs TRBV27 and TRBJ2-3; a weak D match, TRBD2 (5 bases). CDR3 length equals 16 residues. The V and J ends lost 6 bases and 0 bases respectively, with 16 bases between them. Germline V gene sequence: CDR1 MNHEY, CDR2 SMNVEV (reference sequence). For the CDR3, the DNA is TGTGCCAGCAGCTTCCGGAGGTTCGGGAGCACAGATACGCAGTATTTT. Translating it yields CASSFRRFGSTDTQYF.

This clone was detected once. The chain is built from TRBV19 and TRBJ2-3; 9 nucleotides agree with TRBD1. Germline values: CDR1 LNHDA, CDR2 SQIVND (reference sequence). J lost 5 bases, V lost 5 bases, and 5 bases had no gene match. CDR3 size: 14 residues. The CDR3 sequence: CASSPGTGRDTQYF. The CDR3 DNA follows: TGTGCCAGTAGTCCCGGGACAGGGCGAGATACGCAGTATTTT. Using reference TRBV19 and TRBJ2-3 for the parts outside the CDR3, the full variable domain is DGGITQSPKYLFRKEGQNVTLSCEQNLNHDAMYWYRQDPGQGLRLIYYSQIVNDFQKGDIAEGYSVSREKKESFPLTVTSAQKNPTAFYLCASSPGTGRDTQYFGPGTRLTVL.

CDR3 amino acids: CAISLTAGGLGTEAFF. The CDR3 nucleotides read TGTGCCATCAGTTTAACTGCGGGGGGCCTGGGCACTGAAGCTTTCTTT. The chain uses TRBV10-3 and TRBJ1-1, with TRBD1 as a possible D gene (6 bases). Looked up from germline, CDR1 is ENHRY and CDR2 is SYGVKD. CDR3 length equals 16 residues. With 5 bases removed from V and 4 bases from J, the gap between germline ends came to 20 bases.

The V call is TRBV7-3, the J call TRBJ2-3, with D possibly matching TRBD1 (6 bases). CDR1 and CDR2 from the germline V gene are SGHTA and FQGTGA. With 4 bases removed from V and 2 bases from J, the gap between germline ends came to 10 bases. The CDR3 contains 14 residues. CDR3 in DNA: TGTGCCAGCAGCTCAAACAGGGTCACAGATACGCAGTATTTT. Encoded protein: CASSSNRVTDTQYF.

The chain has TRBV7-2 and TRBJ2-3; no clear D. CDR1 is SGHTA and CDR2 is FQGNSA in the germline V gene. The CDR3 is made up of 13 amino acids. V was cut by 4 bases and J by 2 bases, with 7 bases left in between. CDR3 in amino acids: CASSSQTTDTQYF. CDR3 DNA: TGTGCCAGCAGCTCACAAACCACAGATACGCAGTATTTT.

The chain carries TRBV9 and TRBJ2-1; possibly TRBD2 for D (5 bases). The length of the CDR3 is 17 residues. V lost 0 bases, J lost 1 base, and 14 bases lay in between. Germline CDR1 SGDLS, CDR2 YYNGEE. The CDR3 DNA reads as TGTGCCAGCAGCGTAGCGAGTATGGGAGTGTCCTACAATGAGCAGTTCTTC. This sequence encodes CASSVASMGVSYNEQFF.

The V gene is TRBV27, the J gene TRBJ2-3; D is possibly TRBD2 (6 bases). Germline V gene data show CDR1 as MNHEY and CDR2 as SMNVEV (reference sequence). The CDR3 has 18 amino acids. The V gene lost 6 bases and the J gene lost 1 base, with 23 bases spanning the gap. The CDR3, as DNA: TGTGCCAGCAGGACCAGACTAGTATCGAGCGGGCGCACAGATACGCAGTATTTT. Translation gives CASRTRLVSSGRTDTQYF.

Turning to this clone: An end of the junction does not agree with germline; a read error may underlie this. The DNA for the CDR3 is TGTGCCAGCAGCTTAGATCTGCGGGGCGGGAGGTTTGTCTTC. Translating gives CASSLDLRGGRFVF. This chain joins TRBV11-2 and TRBJ2-1, with 8 nucleotides matching TRBD2. CDR1 is SGHAT, CDR2 FQNNGV, per germline. This CDR3 spans 14 amino acids.

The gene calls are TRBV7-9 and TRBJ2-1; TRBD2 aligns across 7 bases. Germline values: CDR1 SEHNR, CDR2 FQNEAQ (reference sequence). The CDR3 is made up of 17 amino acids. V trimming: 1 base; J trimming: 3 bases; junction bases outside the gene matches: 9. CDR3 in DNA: TGTGCCAGCAGCTTAGGCTTCCTAGCGGCCAGCTACAATGAGCAGTTCTTC. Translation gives CASSLGFLAASYNEQFF.